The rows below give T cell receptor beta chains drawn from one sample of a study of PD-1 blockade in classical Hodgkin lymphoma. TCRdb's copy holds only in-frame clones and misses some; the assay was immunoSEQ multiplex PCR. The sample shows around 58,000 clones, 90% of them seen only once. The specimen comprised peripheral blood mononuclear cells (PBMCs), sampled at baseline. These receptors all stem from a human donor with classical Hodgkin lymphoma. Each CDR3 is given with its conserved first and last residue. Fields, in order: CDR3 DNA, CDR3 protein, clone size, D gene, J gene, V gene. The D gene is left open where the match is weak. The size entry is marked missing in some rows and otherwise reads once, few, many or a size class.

cdr3_nt: TGTGCCAGCAGTTCCGACAGGTCCTACGAGCAGTACTTC; cdr3_aa: CASSSDRSYEQYF; clone_size: .; d_call: .; j_call: TRBJ2-7; v_call: TRBV28
cdr3_nt: TGTGCCAGCAGGCCGGGACAGGGGACCCACGAGCAGTACTTC; cdr3_aa: CASRPGQGTHEQYF; clone_size: .; d_call: TRBD1; j_call: TRBJ2-7; v_call: TRBV11-2
cdr3_nt: TGTGCCAGCAGTCCCGGACTAGCGGGACCATACGAGCAGTACTTC; cdr3_aa: CASSPGLAGPYEQYF; clone_size: few; d_call: TRBD2; j_call: TRBJ2-7; v_call: TRBV28
cdr3_nt: TGCGCCAGCAGCTTGGGGGGGCTCCGGGAGACCCAGTACTTC; cdr3_aa: CASSLGGLRETQYF; clone_size: .; d_call: .; j_call: TRBJ2-5; v_call: TRBV5-1
cdr3_nt: TGTGCCAGCAGCTTAGGACAGGGGGCATTCTACGAGCAGTACTTC; cdr3_aa: CASSLGQGAFYEQYF; clone_size: .; d_call: TRBD1; j_call: TRBJ2-7; v_call: TRBV7-9
cdr3_nt: TGTGCCAGCAGTGAAGCGCCAACAGGGTCCGGCACAGATACGCAGTATTTT; cdr3_aa: CASSEAPTGSGTDTQYF; clone_size: .; d_call: .; j_call: TRBJ2-3; v_call: TRBV2
cdr3_nt: TGTGCCAGCTCACCATCGGGGGGCTCTAAAACTATTAACATTCAGTACTTC; cdr3_aa: CASSPSGGSKTINIQYF; clone_size: .; d_call: .; j_call: TRBJ2-4; v_call: TRBV18
cdr3_nt: TGTGCCACCTTGGGACAGAATAATTCACCCCTCCACTTT; cdr3_aa: CATLGQNNSPLHF; clone_size: few; d_call: TRBD1; j_call: TRBJ1-6; v_call: TRBV6-1
cdr3_nt: TGCGCCAGCAGCTCGACCGCGGGGGGTCTGAACACTGAAGCTTTCTTT; cdr3_aa: CASSSTAGGLNTEAFF; clone_size: .; d_call: .; j_call: TRBJ1-1; v_call: TRBV5-1
cdr3_nt: TGCGCCAGCAGCCTACTAACCACAGATACGCAGTATTTT; cdr3_aa: CASSLLTTDTQYF; clone_size: .; d_call: .; j_call: TRBJ2-3; v_call: TRBV5-1
cdr3_nt: TGTGCCAGCAGTTTTTTAGGAGCCGAAGCCCAGCATTTT; cdr3_aa: CASSFLGAEAQHF; clone_size: .; d_call: .; j_call: TRBJ1-5; v_call: TRBV27
cdr3_nt: TGTGCCAGCGAGGGTCCGGGACGGTCCTACGAGCAGTACTTC; cdr3_aa: CASEGPGRSYEQYF; clone_size: .; d_call: .; j_call: TRBJ2-7; v_call: TRBV6-1
cdr3_nt: TGTGCCAGCAGCGTAGTAGGTAGCGGGTACCGCACAGATACGCAGTATTTT; cdr3_aa: CASSVVGSGYRTDTQYF; clone_size: .; d_call: TRBD2; j_call: TRBJ2-3; v_call: TRBV9
cdr3_nt: TGCGCCAGCAGCCCGGACTTCTACGAGCAGTACTTC; cdr3_aa: CASSPDFYEQYF; clone_size: few; d_call: .; j_call: TRBJ2-7; v_call: TRBV5-1
cdr3_nt: TGTGCCAGCAGCCCCCAGCGGGGGGCTTTCTTT; cdr3_aa: CASSPQRGAFF; clone_size: .; d_call: .; j_call: TRBJ1-1; v_call: TRBV7-9
cdr3_nt: TGTGCCAGCTCTCTCCGGGACACCAACAATGAGCAGTTCTTC; cdr3_aa: CASSLRDTNNEQFF; clone_size: .; d_call: .; j_call: TRBJ2-1; v_call: TRBV6-4
cdr3_nt: TGTGCCAGCAGTGAATTTAATAATTCACCCCTCCACTTT; cdr3_aa: CASSEFNNSPLHF; clone_size: .; d_call: .; j_call: TRBJ1-6; v_call: TRBV25-1
cdr3_nt: TGTGCCAGCAGTTCCTACAGGGCCCAGGAGCCCCAGCATTTT; cdr3_aa: CASSSYRAQEPQHF; clone_size: .; d_call: .; j_call: TRBJ1-5; v_call: TRBV28
cdr3_nt: TGTGCCAGCAGTTTATCTGTGTTGGTCACTGAAGCTTTCTTT; cdr3_aa: CASSLSVLVTEAFF; clone_size: .; d_call: .; j_call: TRBJ1-1; v_call: TRBV27
cdr3_nt: TGTGCCAGCAGTTTAAGGTTGGCGGGCTACGAGCAGTACTTC; cdr3_aa: CASSLRLAGYEQYF; clone_size: .; d_call: .; j_call: TRBJ2-7; v_call: TRBV27
cdr3_nt: TGCGCCAGCAGTGAGTTCGGACTAGCGGGATCTAATGAGCAGTTCTTC; cdr3_aa: CASSEFGLAGSNEQFF; clone_size: .; d_call: TRBD2; j_call: TRBJ2-1; v_call: TRBV10-2
cdr3_nt: TGTGCCAGCAGCGAACAGGGCAAGGTGTCTGGCTACACCTTC; cdr3_aa: CASSEQGKVSGYTF; clone_size: .; d_call: .; j_call: TRBJ1-2; v_call: TRBV6-1
cdr3_nt: TGTGCCAGCAGTGAATGGGGACAGGGAGATGGCTACACCTTC; cdr3_aa: CASSEWGQGDGYTF; clone_size: .; d_call: TRBD1; j_call: TRBJ1-2; v_call: TRBV6-1
cdr3_nt: TGTGCCAGCAGCTTAGCCGGGCGGGGCAGGAATTCACCCCTCCACTTT; cdr3_aa: CASSLAGRGRNSPLHF; clone_size: .; d_call: .; j_call: TRBJ1-6; v_call: TRBV7-8
cdr3_nt: TGTGCCAGCAGTGACCTGAAAGAGACCCAGTACTTC; cdr3_aa: CASSDLKETQYF; clone_size: .; d_call: .; j_call: TRBJ2-5; v_call: TRBV2
cdr3_nt: TGTGCCAGCAGTTTATCGTTGACAGCGGGAAACACCATATATTTT; cdr3_aa: CASSLSLTAGNTIYF; clone_size: .; d_call: .; j_call: TRBJ1-3; v_call: TRBV27
cdr3_nt: TGTGCCAGTAGTATCCTGACAGGGGGGATGGATGGCTACACCTTC; cdr3_aa: CASSILTGGMDGYTF; clone_size: .; d_call: TRBD1; j_call: TRBJ1-2; v_call: TRBV19